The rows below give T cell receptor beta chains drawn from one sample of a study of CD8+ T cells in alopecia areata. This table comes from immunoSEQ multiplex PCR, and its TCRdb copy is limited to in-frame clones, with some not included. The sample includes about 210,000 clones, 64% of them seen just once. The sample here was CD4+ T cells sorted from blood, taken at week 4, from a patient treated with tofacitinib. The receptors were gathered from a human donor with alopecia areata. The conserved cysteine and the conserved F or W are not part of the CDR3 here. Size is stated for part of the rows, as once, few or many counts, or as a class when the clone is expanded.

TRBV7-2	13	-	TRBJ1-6	ASTLSGQNNSPLH
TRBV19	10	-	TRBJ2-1	ASSITDREQF
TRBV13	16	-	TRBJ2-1	ASSSTFGTSGGSNEQF
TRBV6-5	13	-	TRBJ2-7	ASSSHQTSGIIQY
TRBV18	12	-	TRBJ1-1	ASSPLRMNTEAF
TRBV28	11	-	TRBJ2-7	ASSTPSGEGDH
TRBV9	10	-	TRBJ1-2	ASSVLGYGYT
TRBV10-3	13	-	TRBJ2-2	AISGLAGNTGELF
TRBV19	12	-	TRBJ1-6	ASSPRDSRSPLH
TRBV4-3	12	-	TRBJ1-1	ASSLGTANTEAF
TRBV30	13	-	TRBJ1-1	AWSPRDFMNTEAF
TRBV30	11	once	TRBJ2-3	AWSVGGTDTQY
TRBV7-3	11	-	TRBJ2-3	ASSLGTRDTQY
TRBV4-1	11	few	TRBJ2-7	ASSHLPSYEQY
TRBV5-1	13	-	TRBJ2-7	ASSQDRASGAEQY
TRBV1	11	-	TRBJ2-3	TSSQDGTDTQY
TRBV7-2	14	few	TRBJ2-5	ASSFSSAGAQETQY
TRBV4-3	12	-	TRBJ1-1	ASSLKGYNTEAF
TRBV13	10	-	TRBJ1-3	ASSLGGNTIY
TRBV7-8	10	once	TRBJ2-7	ASSLGTFKQY
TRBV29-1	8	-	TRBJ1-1	SVERGWAF
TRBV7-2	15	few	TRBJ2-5	ASSPVGAGAIQETQY
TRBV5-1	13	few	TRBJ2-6	ASSQTGTGANVLT
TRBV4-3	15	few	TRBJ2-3	ASGSTGGSMSTDTQY
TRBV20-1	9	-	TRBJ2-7	SGKGNYEQY
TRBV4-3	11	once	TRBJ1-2	ASSQDPGGGYT
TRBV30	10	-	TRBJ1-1	AWIRLNTEAF
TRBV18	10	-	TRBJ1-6	ASSPDNSPLH
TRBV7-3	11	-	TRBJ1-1	ASSLRENTEAF
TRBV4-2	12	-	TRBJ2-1	ASSQVSAYNEQF
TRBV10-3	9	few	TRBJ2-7	ARGPDNEQY
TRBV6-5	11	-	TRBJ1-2	ASSSLEGYGYT
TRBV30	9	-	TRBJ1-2	AWSFSYGYT
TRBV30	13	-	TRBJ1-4	AWSLPGTGGQKLF
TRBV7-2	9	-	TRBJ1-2	ASSLTGGYT
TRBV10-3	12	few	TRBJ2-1	AIRARDSYNEQF
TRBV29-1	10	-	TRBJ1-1	SGTPEGTEAF
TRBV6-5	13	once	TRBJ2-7	ASSYSRLAGYEQY
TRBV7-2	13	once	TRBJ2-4	ASSTRTGMMNIQY
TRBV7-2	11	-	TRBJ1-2	ASNRDRGYGYT
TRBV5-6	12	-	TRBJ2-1	ASSLLQGYNEQF
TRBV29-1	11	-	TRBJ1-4	SVGASRDEKLF
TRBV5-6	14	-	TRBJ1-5	ASTKTGAGGNQPQH
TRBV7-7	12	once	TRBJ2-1	ASSVGQGSDEQF
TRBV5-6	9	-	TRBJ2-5	ASSLAETQY
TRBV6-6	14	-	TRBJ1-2	ASSYSHQGRLYGYT
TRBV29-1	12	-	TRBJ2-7	SVLDGAAGYEQY
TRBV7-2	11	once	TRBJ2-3	ASSRTTTDTQY
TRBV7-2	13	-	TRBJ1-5	ASSRNRDRGQPQH
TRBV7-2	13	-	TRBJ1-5	ASSFQGRAYQPQH
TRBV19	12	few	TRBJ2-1	ASSIGTAPTEQF
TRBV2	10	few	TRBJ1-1	ASSQGGTEAF
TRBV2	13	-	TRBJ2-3	ASTARTSPTDTQY
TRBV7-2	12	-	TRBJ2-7	ASSLAAGGYEQY
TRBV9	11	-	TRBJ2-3	ASSAEGWDTQY
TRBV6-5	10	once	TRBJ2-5	ASSSRGETQY
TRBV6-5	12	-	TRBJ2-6	ASSYSSGANVLT
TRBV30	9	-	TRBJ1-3	AWTSGNTIY
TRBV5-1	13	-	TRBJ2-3	ASSLSGDRTDTQY